The clone carrying this TCR beta chain was picked up many times. These data come from a study of blood T cell repertoires in COVID-19. Looking at the study overall: T cells, B-cell-depleted T cells, or PBMCs provided the cDNA or gDNA that served as material.

Followed longitudinally, the Seattle patients had been enrolled during active infection. Only in-frame clones appear in the TCRdb table, and some are missing; sequencing was by immunoSEQ multiplex PCR. Counted here are 130,000 or so clones, 84% occurring once; the ten biggest clones make up less than 9%. V gave up 4 bases and J gave up 8 bases; unmatched junction bases: 10. The CDR3 is 15 residues long. Germline V gene data show CDR1 as SGDLS and CDR2 as YYNGEE. The receptor was isolated from a man aged 25 to 40 with COVID-19, enrolled during active disease. The V gene is TRBV9, the J gene TRBJ2-4; TRBD1 matches 9 bases. The sample was peripheral blood. CDR3 sequence: CASSPQGQGGDIQYF. The CDR3 DNA follows: TGTGCCAGCAGCCCCCAGGGACAGGGCGGGGACATTCAGTACTTC.